One and the same sample provided the 7 T cell receptor beta chains below, sequenced in a study of CD8 T cells in ankylosing spondylitis. Study conclusions and caveats: For ankylosing spondylitis blood, a TCR beta motif of eight or nine highly homologous variants appeared characteristic.

TCRdb analysed the 5' RACE reads with MiXCR anew, one entry per CDR3 protein. The sample consists of 700,000 or so distinct CDR3 sequences, around 19% of them appearing once. These TCRs' antigens remain unknown. Sequencing was performed on blood, either unsorted or a sorted T cell fraction (not recorded which). The receptors here all came from a male donor with ankylosing spondylitis.

This clonotype was detected a few times. The chain is built from TRBV4-2 and TRBJ1-2; D may be TRBD1 (6 bases). Germline assignment: CDR1 LGHNA and CDR2 YNFKEQ. The CDR3 spans 19 residues. Trimming removed 6 bases from V and 7 bases from J, with 33 bases in between. The CDR3 is CASSMDPGTLQPQQGGYTF. As DNA, the CDR3 is TGTGCCAGCAGTATGGACCCCGGGACACTCCAACCTCAACAGGGTGGCTACACCTTC.

This sequence joins TRBV2 and TRBJ1-1; D gene uncertain. The CDR3 spans 14 residues. Germline CDR1 and CDR2: SNHLY and FYNNEI. The germline V and J ends were trimmed by 0 bases and 6 bases, with 11 bases remaining between them. The CDR3 bases are TGTGCCAGCAGTGAAGCTACGAGTTGGGCTGAAGCTTTCTTT. Translated, it gives CASSEATSWAEAFF.

This clonotype has only a few counts. The rearrangement uses TRBV7-6 and TRBJ2-2, with TRBD1 as a possible D gene (6 bases). The V gene's germline CDR1 is SGHVS and CDR2 FNYEAQ. V lost 5 bases and J 7 bases, leaving 20 bases between the germline ends. This CDR3 comprises 16 residues. As DNA, the CDR3 is TGTGCCAGCAGCCTTCGCGTACAGGGATATGACGGGGAGCTGTTTTTT. As protein: CASSLRVQGYDGELFF. Filled out from reference TRBV7-6 and TRBJ2-2, the complete variable domain reads GAGVSQSPRYKVTKRGQDVALRCDPISGHVSLYWYRQALGQGPEFLTYFNYEAQQDKSGLPNDRFSAERPEGSISTLTIQRTEQRDSAMYRCASSLRVQGYDGELFFGEGSRLTVL.

This chain uses TRBV7-6 with TRBJ1-2; a possible D gene is TRBD1 (6 bases). The CDR3 is 18 amino acids. The V end lost 4 bases, the J end lost 0 bases, and 21 bases lay between the germline ends. The germline V gene has CDR1 SGHVS and CDR2 FNYEAQ. CDR3 sequence reads: CASSSGWGLSGSNYGYTF. The CDR3 DNA reads as TGTGCCAGCAGCTCCGGTTGGGGGCTAAGTGGATCTAACTATGGCTACACCTTC. The full variable domain, rest sourced from reference TRBV7-6 and TRBJ1-2, is GAGVSQSPRYKVTKRGQDVALRCDPISGHVSLYWYRQALGQGPEFLTYFNYEAQQDKSGLPNDRFSAERPEGSISTLTIQRTEQRDSAMYRCASSSGWGLSGSNYGYTFGSGTRLTVV.

This clonotype was picked up a small number of times. The chain joins TRBV12-3 or TRBV12-4 to TRBJ2-1; TRBD1 might be the D (6 bases). This CDR3 has 14 residues. V lost 5 bases and J lost 6, with 14 bases in between. The CDR3 nucleotides are TGTGCCAGCAGTCCCACAGGGTCGGTCAATGAGCAGTTCTTC. As protein: CASSPTGSVNEQFF.

The sample holds a few counts of this clonotype. V and J are TRBV3-1 and TRBJ1-2, with D unresolved. The CDR3 length is 16 residues. Trimming shortened V by 0 bases and J by 6 bases, and 17 bases separated the two germline ends. Germline lookup yields CDR1 LGHDT and CDR2 YNNKEL (reference sequence). CDR3 DNA sequence: TGTGCCAGCAGCCAAGACCTGAGTTCGGTTTTTGATGGCTACACCTTC. This encodes CASSQDLSSVFDGYTF.

This clonotype was observed a few times. The rearrangement joins TRBV6-1 to TRBJ1-5, with D hard to call. Germline CDR1 MNHNS, CDR2 SASEGT. V lost 2 bases to trimming and J lost 2 bases, with 10 bases between them. The CDR3 has 15 amino acids. The DNA of the CDR3 is TGTGCCAGCAGTGAAATTGCGGGTGGCAATCAGCCCCAGCATTTT. Amino acids: CASSEIAGGNQPQHF.